These T cell receptor beta chains were read from a single sample in a study of blood T cell repertoires in COVID-19. Using immunoSEQ multiplex PCR, the repertoire was profiled, and TCRdb retains in-frame clones only, with some absent. The sample records roughly 130,000 clones, just over 85% being singletons. The material sequenced was peripheral blood. The source of these receptors is a man aged 35 to 55 with acute or convalescent COVID-19. Both conserved end residues are part of each CDR3.

J: TRBJ1-1; V: TRBV7-3; CDR3: CASSLGPAGNTEAFF
J: TRBJ1-3; V: TRBV5-6; CDR3: CASSLQESGNTIYF
J: TRBJ2-1; V: TRBV27; CDR3: CASSLVSGAGGYNEQFF
J: TRBJ1-1; V: TRBV4-1; CDR3: CASSLTGGTEAFF
J: TRBJ1-5; V: TRBV7-2; CDR3: CASSFQGSGNQPQHF
J: TRBJ2-7; V: TRBV29-1; CDR3: CSVAGQASYEQYF
J: TRBJ2-1; V: TRBV6-5; CDR3: CASSYSRGTDEQFF
J: TRBJ2-3; V: TRBV13; CDR3: CASSLGGGNTDTQYF
J: TRBJ2-1; V: TRBV5-1; CDR3: CASSQLNEQFF
J: TRBJ2-7; V: TRBV4-2; CDR3: CASSQGVAGFYEQYF
J: TRBJ2-3; V: TRBV6-5; CDR3: CASSYYGLAPPDTQYF
J: TRBJ2-2; V: TRBV27; CDR3: CASRRTENTGELFF
J: TRBJ1-3; V: TRBV30; CDR3: CASTGGSGNTIYF
J: TRBJ1-6; V: TRBV9; CDR3: CASSLTGTNSPLHF
J: TRBJ2-3; V: TRBV30; CDR3: CAWSYTRTSGSSKGSDTQYF
J: TRBJ2-7; V: TRBV5-4; CDR3: CASSADRRGEQYF
J: TRBJ1-2; V: TRBV5-5; CDR3: CASSLRGNYGYTF
J: TRBJ2-3; V: TRBV2; CDR3: CASKQGSDTQYF
J: TRBJ1-1; V: TRBV12-5; CDR3: CASGLVLGGQGKNTEAFF
J: TRBJ2-5; V: TRBV11-2; CDR3: CASSQDREKTQYF
J: TRBJ1-2; V: TRBV29-1; CDR3: CSADRGYGYTF
J: TRBJ1-4; V: TRBV6-5; CDR3: CASSYGGRNEKLFF
J: TRBJ2-2; V: TRBV7-9; CDR3: CASSSTGHTGELFF
J: TRBJ1-2; V: TRBV6-5; CDR3: CASMKGDGYTF
J: TRBJ2-1; V: TRBV9; CDR3: CASSDGAYNEQFF
J: TRBJ1-5; V: TRBV5-5; CDR3: CASSSLTGSQPQHF
J: TRBJ1-1; V: TRBV14; CDR3: CASSQGDRGFLAEAFF
J: TRBJ1-6; V: TRBV30; CDR3: CAWSNQTGRHSPLHF
J: TRBJ2-1; V: TRBV2; CDR3: CASSDISLAGTSYNEQFF
J: TRBJ2-3; V: TRBV4-3; CDR3: CASSQDRASGGLADTQYF
J: TRBJ2-1; V: TRBV11-2; CDR3: CASSFGLAGGLILF
J: TRBJ2-5; V: TRBV5-1; CDR3: CASSFHTGGQYQETQYF
J: TRBJ2-2; V: TRBV9; CDR3: CASSESGVNGELFF
J: TRBJ1-2; V: TRBV12-3/TRBV12-4; CDR3: CASSLRRSYGYTF
J: TRBJ1-1; V: TRBV27; CDR3: CASSPTPGAYMNTEAFF
J: TRBJ1-2; V: TRBV9; CDR3: CASSVGRERGYTF
J: TRBJ1-1; V: TRBV9; CDR3: CASSVVGEGNTEAFF
J: TRBJ1-2; V: TRBV6-5; CDR3: CASTPGQYYGYTF
J: TRBJ2-1; V: TRBV5-1; CDR3: CASSLRQGDNEQFF
J: TRBJ1-3; V: TRBV6-1; CDR3: CASSATDWSTGNTIYF
J: TRBJ2-7; V: TRBV19; CDR3: CASSIRDSYEQYF
J: TRBJ2-3; V: TRBV5-1; CDR3: CASSGGDGTDTQYF
J: TRBJ1-6; V: TRBV3-1/TRBV3-2; CDR3: CASQANYNSPLHF
J: TRBJ2-7; V: TRBV6-2/TRBV6-3; CDR3: CASSPRTGSYEQYF
J: TRBJ1-1; V: TRBV5-1; CDR3: CASSLGPSGTEAFF
J: TRBJ1-6; V: TRBV19; CDR3: CASSDRSPHSPLHF
J: TRBJ2-7; V: TRBV11-3; CDR3: CASSLSGSYEQYF
J: TRBJ2-2; V: TRBV7-3; CDR3: CASSLLAGPGELFF
J: TRBJ2-7; V: TRBV7-9; CDR3: CASSLYSTGTSSSYEQYF
J: TRBJ1-6; V: TRBV11-2; CDR3: CASSLDRHGGSPLHF
J: TRBJ2-7; V: TRBV19; CDR3: CASSRLAGSYEQYF
J: TRBJ2-1; V: TRBV5-1; CDR3: CASTLGDRAYNEQFF
J: TRBJ2-5; V: TRBV27; CDR3: CASSLDPSGRGETQYF
J: TRBJ2-2; V: TRBV7-3; CDR3: CASMEGRAGELFF
J: TRBJ1-2; V: TRBV19; CDR3: CASSLAEGYNYGYTF
J: TRBJ1-2; V: TRBV5-1; CDR3: CASSVENRVGIGGYTF
J: TRBJ1-5; V: TRBV27; CDR3: CASSSRQGQYQPQHF